These 9 T cell receptor beta chains originate from one sample sequenced in a study of cytotoxic CD8 clonotypes in ibrutinib-treated CLL (dated by TCRdb to about 2021). The sample's time point, from its label and the paper: progressive disease on ibrutinib. The library relied on the immunoSEQ multiplex PCR assay. As stored in TCRdb, this immuneACCESS dataset retains in-frame rearrangements with V and J assigned. A fraction of the clones does not appear; measured against another copy, unresolved V genes explain less than half of the discrepancy, and the remainder lacks a known reason. Across this sample there are around 25,000 clones, with 69% seen only once. About 53% of the sample is taken by the ten largest. Sequences were derived from PBMCs, sampled at disease progression, from a patient treated with ibrutinib. These receptors were obtained from a human donor with chronic lymphocytic leukemia.

The chain carries TRBV5-1 and TRBJ1-1; D not resolved. With 3 bases removed from V and 5 bases from J, the gap between germline ends came to 5 bases. Germline V gives CDR1 SGHRS, CDR2 YFSETQ. The length of the CDR3 is 11 residues. The CDR3 nucleotides read TGCGCCAGCAGCTACGCGACTGAAGCTTTCTTT. Translation gives CASSYATEAFF.

The gene calls are TRBV4-1 and TRBJ1-1; no definite D call. Germline CDR1 and CDR2: MGHRA and YSYEKL. Trimming took off 0 bases at V and 1 base at J, with 15 bases between the two ends. The CDR3 contains 17 residues. As DNA, the CDR3 is TGCGCCAGCAGCCAAGACCCTCGTTCAGGATGGAACACTGAAGCTTTCTTT. Translated: CASSQDPRSGWNTEAFF.

CDR3 sequence: CASGGGYSPLHF. DNA of the CDR3: TGTGCCAGCGGGGGAGGTTACTCACCCCTCCACTTT. The rearrangement links TRBV9 to TRBJ1-6; D may be TRBD1 (5 bases). The CDR3 is 12 residues long. V was pared by 7 bases and J by 10 bases, with 12 bases between. The V gene's germline CDR1 is SGDLS and CDR2 YYNGEE.

V is TRBV5-1 and J is TRBJ1-4; a possible D gene is TRBD1 (5 bases). This CDR3 region has 13 residues. From germline, CDR1 is SGHRS and CDR2 YFSETQ. The V and J ends lost 1 base and 8 bases respectively, with 9 bases between them. In nucleotides, the CDR3 is TGCGCCAGCAGCTTGACCGGGGGGGAAAAACTGTTTTTT. Translated, it gives CASSLTGGEKLFF.

V and J are TRBV6-6 and TRBJ1-1, with TRBD1 matching 8 bases. The CDR3 is 13 residues long. Per germline, CDR1 MNHNY and CDR2 SVGAGI (reference sequence). V shed 6 bases and J 1 base; nucleotides not matched to a gene: 1. The CDR3 bases are TGTGCCAGCAGACAGGGGGGGAACACTGAAGCTTTCTTT. Its translation is CASRQGGNTEAFF.

The V call is TRBV19, the J call TRBJ2-2; D is possibly TRBD1 (6 bases). This CDR3 is 13 amino acids long. Germline CDR1 and CDR2: LNHDA and SQIVND (reference sequence). Trimming cost V 9 bases and J 0 bases, with 8 bases left between them. CDR3 in amino acids: CASGQTNTGELFF. DNA for the CDR3: TGTGCCAGCGGACAGACGAACACCGGGGAGCTGTTTTTT.

This chain joins TRBV27 and TRBJ1-5; 10 bases line up with TRBD1. V trimming: 2 bases; J trimming: 4 bases; junction bases outside the gene matches: 5. Germline CDR1 and CDR2: MNHEY and SMNVEV (reference sequence). The CDR3 has 16 residues. CDR3 region: CASSLGGQGGNQPQHF. As DNA, the CDR3 is TGTGCCAGCAGTTTAGGAGGACAGGGGGGGAATCAGCCCCAGCATTTT.

The CDR3 coding sequence is TGTGCCAGCAGCTCGCGGACTAGCGGGGCCTACGAGCAGTACTTC. Amino acids: CASSSRTSGAYEQYF. The chain uses TRBV11-2 and TRBJ2-7; 12 nucleotides match TRBD2. V gave up 4 bases and J gave up 2 bases; unmatched junction bases: 3. Germline values: CDR1 SGHAT, CDR2 FQNNGV. The CDR3 is 15 amino acids.

This clone occurred a few times. The chain has TRBV7-9 and TRBJ2-5; TRBD2 matches at 10 bases. Trimming removed 5 bases from V and 1 base from J; junction bases left unmatched: 7. Per germline, CDR1 SEHNR and CDR2 FQNEAQ (reference sequence). The CDR3 contains 16 residues. The CDR3 reads CASSLKGTSAQETQYF. The CDR3 bases are TGTGCCAGCAGCCTGAAGGGGACTAGCGCCCAAGAGACCCAGTACTTC.